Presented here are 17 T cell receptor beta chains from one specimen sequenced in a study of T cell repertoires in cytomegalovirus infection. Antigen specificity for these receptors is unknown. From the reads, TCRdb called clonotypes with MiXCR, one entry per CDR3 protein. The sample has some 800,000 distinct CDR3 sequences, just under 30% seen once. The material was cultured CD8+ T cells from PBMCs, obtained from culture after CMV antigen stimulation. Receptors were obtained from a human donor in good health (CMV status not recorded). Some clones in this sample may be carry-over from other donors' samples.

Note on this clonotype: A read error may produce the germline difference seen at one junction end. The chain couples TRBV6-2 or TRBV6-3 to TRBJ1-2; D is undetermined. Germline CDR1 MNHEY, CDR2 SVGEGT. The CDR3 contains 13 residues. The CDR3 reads CASSYVRYYGYIF. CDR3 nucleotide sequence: TGTGCCAGCAGTTACGTCAGATACTATGGCTACATCTTC.

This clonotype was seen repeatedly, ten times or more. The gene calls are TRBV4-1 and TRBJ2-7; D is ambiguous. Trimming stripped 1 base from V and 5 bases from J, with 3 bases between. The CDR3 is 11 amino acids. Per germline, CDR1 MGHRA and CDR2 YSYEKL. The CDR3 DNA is TGCGCCAGCAGCCAAGGGAACGAGCAGTACTTC. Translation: CASSQGNEQYF.

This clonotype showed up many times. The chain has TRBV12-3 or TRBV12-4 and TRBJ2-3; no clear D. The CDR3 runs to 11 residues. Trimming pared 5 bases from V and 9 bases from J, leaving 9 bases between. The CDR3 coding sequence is TGTGCCAGCAGTCTCCTTGGGACGCAGTATTTT. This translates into CASSLLGTQYF.

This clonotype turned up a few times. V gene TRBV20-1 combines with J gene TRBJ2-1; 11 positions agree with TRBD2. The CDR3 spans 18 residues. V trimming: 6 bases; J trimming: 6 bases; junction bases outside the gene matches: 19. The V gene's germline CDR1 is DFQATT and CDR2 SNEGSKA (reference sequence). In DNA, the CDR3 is TGCAGTGCAACCACCAGACGGATACTAGCGGGGGTGGGCAATGAGCAGTTCTTC. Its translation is CSATTRRILAGVGNEQFF.

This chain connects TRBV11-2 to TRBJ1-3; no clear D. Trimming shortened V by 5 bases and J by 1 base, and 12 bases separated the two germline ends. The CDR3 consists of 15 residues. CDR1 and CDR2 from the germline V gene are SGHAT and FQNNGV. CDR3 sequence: CASSKNRYSGNTIYF. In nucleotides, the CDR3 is TGTGCCAGCAGCAAGAACCGGTATTCTGGAAACACCATATATTTT.

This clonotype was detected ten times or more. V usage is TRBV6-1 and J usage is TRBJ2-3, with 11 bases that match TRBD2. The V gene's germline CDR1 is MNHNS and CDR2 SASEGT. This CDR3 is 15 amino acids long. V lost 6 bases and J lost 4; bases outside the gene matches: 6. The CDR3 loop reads CASSLAGGPADTQYF. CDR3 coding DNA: TGTGCCAGCAGCTTAGCGGGGGGGCCAGCAGATACGCAGTATTTT.

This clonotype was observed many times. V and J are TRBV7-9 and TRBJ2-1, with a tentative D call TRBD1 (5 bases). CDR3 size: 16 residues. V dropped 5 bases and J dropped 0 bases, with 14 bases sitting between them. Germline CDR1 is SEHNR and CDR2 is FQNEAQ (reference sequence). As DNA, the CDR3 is TGTGCCAGCAGCCCGATCGACAGAGACTCCTACAATGAGCAGTTCTTC. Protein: CASSPIDRDSYNEQFF.

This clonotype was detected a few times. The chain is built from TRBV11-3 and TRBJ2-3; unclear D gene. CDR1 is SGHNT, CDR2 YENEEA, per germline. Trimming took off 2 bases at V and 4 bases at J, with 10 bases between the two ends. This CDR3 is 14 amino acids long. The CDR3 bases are TGTGCCAGCAGCTTACCTCTAGAACCAGATACGCAGTATTTT. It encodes CASSLPLEPDTQYF.

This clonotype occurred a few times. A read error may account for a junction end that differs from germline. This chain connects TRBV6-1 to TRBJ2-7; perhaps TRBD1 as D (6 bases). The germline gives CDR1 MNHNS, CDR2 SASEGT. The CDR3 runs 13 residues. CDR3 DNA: TGTGCCAGCAGAGACAGGTCGTCCTCCGAGCAGTACTTC. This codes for CASRDRSSSEQYF.

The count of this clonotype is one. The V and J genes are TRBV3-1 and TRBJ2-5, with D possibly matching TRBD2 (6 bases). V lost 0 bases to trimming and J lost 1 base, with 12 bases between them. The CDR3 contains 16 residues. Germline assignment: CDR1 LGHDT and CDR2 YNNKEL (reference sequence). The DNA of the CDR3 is TGTGCCAGCAGCCAAGAAGGGGACTGGACCCAAGAGACCCAGTACTTC. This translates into CASSQEGDWTQETQYF.

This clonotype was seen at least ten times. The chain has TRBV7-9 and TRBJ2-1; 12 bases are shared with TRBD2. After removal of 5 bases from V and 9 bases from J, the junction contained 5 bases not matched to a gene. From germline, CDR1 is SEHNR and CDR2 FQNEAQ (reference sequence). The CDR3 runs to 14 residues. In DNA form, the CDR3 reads TGTGCCAGCAGCCCTGGACTAGCGGGGCTTGAGCAGTTCTTC. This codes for CASSPGLAGLEQFF.

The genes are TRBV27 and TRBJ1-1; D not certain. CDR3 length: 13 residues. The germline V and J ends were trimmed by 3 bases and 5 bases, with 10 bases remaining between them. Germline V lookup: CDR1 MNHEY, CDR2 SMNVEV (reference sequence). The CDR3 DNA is TGTGCCAGCAGTTTGGTAAGGGCAACTGAAGCTTTCTTT. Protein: CASSLVRATEAFF.

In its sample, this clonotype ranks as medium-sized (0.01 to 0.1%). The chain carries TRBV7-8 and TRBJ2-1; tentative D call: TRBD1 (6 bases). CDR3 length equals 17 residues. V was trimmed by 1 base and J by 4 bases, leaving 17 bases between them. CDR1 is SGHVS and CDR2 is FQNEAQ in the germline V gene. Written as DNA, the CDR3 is TGTGCCAGCAGCTTAGTCAAAGGGGGAAGAGGGTACAATGAGCAGTTCTTC. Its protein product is CASSLVKGGRGYNEQFF.

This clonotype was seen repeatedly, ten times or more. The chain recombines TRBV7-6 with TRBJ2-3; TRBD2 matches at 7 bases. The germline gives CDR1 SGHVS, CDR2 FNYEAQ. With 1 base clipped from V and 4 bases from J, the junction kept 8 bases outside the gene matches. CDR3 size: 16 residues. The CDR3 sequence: CASSLEWRGGSDTQYF. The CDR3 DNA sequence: TGTGCCAGCAGCTTAGAATGGCGCGGGGGATCAGATACGCAGTATTTT.

In nucleotides, the CDR3 is TGCGCCAGCAGTGATAGAAACTCCGAGCAGTACTTC. This gives the protein CASSDRNSEQYF. The rearrangement joins TRBV10-2 to TRBJ2-7; D remains unclear. The CDR3 runs 12 residues. With 3 bases removed from V and 6 bases from J, the gap between germline ends came to 9 bases. Germline CDR1 reads WSHSY; CDR2 reads SAAADI.

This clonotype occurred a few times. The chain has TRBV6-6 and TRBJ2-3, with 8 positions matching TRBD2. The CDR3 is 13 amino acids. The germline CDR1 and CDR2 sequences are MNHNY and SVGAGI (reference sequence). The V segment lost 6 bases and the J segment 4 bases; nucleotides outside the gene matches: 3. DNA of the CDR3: TGTGCCAGCAGCGGGGGGGCTGCAGATACGCAGTATTTT. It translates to CASSGGAADTQYF.

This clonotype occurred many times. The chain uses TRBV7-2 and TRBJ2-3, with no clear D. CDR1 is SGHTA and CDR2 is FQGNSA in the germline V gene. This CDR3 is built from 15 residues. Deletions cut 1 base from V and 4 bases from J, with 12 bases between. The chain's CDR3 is CASSLGGRVPDTQYF. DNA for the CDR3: TGTGCCAGCAGCTTAGGGGGAAGGGTTCCAGATACGCAGTATTTT.